This T cell receptor (beta chain) was sequenced during a study of early T cells in non-severe SARS-CoV-2 infection. At the level of the study: The input, bulk RNA from unsorted whole blood, was sequenced, and chains were unpaired.

Study results and caveats: A preference for anti-spike CD8 responses marked VDJdb matching, which missed private and CD4 specificities.

Attached unique molecular identifiers marked individual cDNA molecules. Via MiXCR, TCRdb re-called the 5' RACE reads, giving one row per CDR3 protein. The data show some 100,000 distinct CDR3 sequences, roughly 14% seen once. This clonotype was counted only a few times. What it binds is not known. Trimming shortened V by 3 bases and J by 0 bases, and 9 bases separated the two germline ends. Germline values: CDR1 DFQATT, CDR2 SNEGSKA (reference sequence). There are 14 residues in the CDR3. The sequenced sample was whole blood. The rearrangement uses TRBV20-1 and TRBJ2-1; no firm D call. The clonotype comes from an adult who was a healthcare worker with PCR-confirmed SARS-CoV-2 infection or an uninfected control (not recorded which). DNA for the CDR3: TGCAGTGCTAGCCAGGCGAGCTCCTACAATGAGCAGTTCTTC. Its protein product is CSASQASSYNEQFF.